The present entry profiles one T cell receptor beta chain with its context. This clonotype was observed a handful of times. Its antigen remains unidentified. The record has no base qualities; no much larger clone is one base away. The record originates from a study of T cells after yellow fever vaccination (dated by TCRdb to the late 2010s). Turning to the overall study: The SMART-Seq v4 Ultra Low Input RNA kit was used to prepare libraries from fractions with low cell numbers. Two healthy male donors, one aged 18 to 30 and one aged 30 to 39 years, were included in the cohort. To follow T-cell clones before and after both primary and booster YFV17D yellow fever vaccination, bulk TCR alpha and beta repertoires underwent longitudinal sequencing. Blood was drawn at multiple timepoints before and after primary and secondary immunization, with bulk PBMC replicates and cell subsets isolated.

The CDR3 spans 11 residues, from the cysteine through the phenylalanine. The only DNA kept is the CDR3, 33 bases in frame from the first base. Taken from the germline V gene (reference sequence), the CDR1 and CDR2 loops are SEHNR and FQNEAQ. The junction shows trimming of 3 bases on V and 6 bases on J, plus 6 bases between the germline ends. The treatment or condition label, as the study defines it: live attenuated yellow fever vaccine strain. At every blood-draw timepoint, two biological replicates of bulk PBMCs were collected. PBMCs were isolated from peripheral blood using a standard Ficoll-Paque protocol. RNA was extracted with TriZol from bulk PBMCs, CD4 and CD8 fractions, and dextramer-positive and dextramer-negative fractions. Overall study results and their limits: After the booster, most clones that had expanded after primary vaccination were detected again (over 95% of CD4 and about 88% of CD8), suggesting broad maintenance of memory. Because abundant contaminating clonotypes from the bulk population could be contained in FACS-sorted repertoires, computational filtering was required. A small share of clonotypes occurred in both CD4 and CD8 compartments, likely arising from convergent recombination. The secondary T-cell response was weaker than the primary response but faster, peaking on day 5 instead of day 15. The study included only a couple of donors, which limits how far the findings can be generalized.

TCR cDNA was synthesized by 5'RACE template switching, through which a universal primer site and unique molecular identifiers were introduced. Priming for cDNA synthesis came from both the TCR alpha and TCR beta constant segments. Two PCR steps were used to amplify libraries, with sample barcodes and sequencing adapters being added in the second step. Sequencing of libraries was done on Illumina HiSeq 2500 (2x100 bp) or NovaSeq (2x150 bp). As for the original processing: MIGEC handled demultiplexing of reads and collapsing into UMI consensus sequences, while MiXCR performed V(D)J alignment. Vaccine-responding clonotypes were identified with edgeR using replicate PBMC samples, with FDR below 0.01 and a log2 fold change above 5 up to day 15 being required. Bulk clonotypes were assigned CD4 or CD8 identity according to which sequenced CD4 or CD8 repertoire held them at higher abundance. In-frame beta chains were kept once TCRdb had trimmed the public reads at Q25 with fastp and called clones with MiXCR. Rows with a matching CDR3 protein are joined into one entry that keeps the most common DNA and genes. The V and J calls, along with clone size, are taken from TCRdb and not from the paper's own processing. In all, the sample holds 500,000 to 650,000 distinct CDR3 sequences, and about 13% of those were seen once. The ten largest clonotypes hold over 12% of the sample.

The sample was PBMCs, taken on the day of the yellow fever booster vaccination. This sequence uses TRBV7-9 and TRBJ2-7; a confident D gene designation cannot be given. The origin of this receptor is a man aged 30 to 45 who received the YFV17D yellow fever vaccine. CDR3 loop: CASSFFREQYF. DNA sequence: TGTGCCAGCAGCTTTTTCCGCGAGCAGTACTTC.